The 10 T cell receptor beta chains listed next were all sequenced from one sample in a study of shared clonotypes between healthy human individuals. Sequenced by immunoSEQ multiplex PCR; TCRdb stores in-frame clones only, minus some. The repertoire holds some 2,100,000 clones, with 85% to 95% as singletons. The naive CD8 fraction comprised CD45RO-negative cells positively selected for CCR7 and excluded terminally differentiated effector memory CD45RA+ cells. Sequenced material: naive CD8+ T cells from PBMCs. All receptors derive from a man aged 18-30 years in good health. Some clones in this sample may be carry-over from other donors' samples.

Points on this clone: The sample has other DNA sequences that encode this CDR3 too. This chain uses TRBV27 with TRBJ2-7, with TRBD1 matching 9 bases. Germline values: CDR1 MNHEY, CDR2 SMNVEV (reference sequence). The CDR3 is 14 amino acids. V was clipped by 6 bases and J by 4 bases; unmatched bases: 7. The CDR3 bases are TGTGCCAGCAGCCTCGAACAGGGGGCGTACGAGCAGTACTTC. It translates to CASSLEQGAYEQYF.

This chain links TRBV10-3 with TRBJ2-3; D call uncertain. CDR3 length: 12 amino acids. Trimming removed 4 bases from V and 6 bases from J, with 8 bases in between. Looked up from germline, CDR1 is ENHRY and CDR2 is SYGVKD. CDR3 DNA: TGTGCCATCAGTGGGACGTTGGATACGCAGTATTTT. As protein: CAISGTLDTQYF.

The J gene is TRBJ1-5, the V gene TRBV7-9; D is possibly TRBD1 (5 bases). The CDR3 runs 16 residues. V lost 3 bases and J 0 bases, leaving 12 bases between the germline ends. Germline CDR1 is SEHNR and CDR2 is FQNEAQ (reference sequence). In DNA form, the CDR3 reads TGTGCCAGCAGCTTGGGGGGGTCTTATAGCAATCAGCCCCAGCATTTT. Protein: CASSLGGSYSNQPQHF.

The chain couples TRBV7-9 to TRBJ2-7, with TRBD2 identical over 10 bases. The V segment lost 4 bases and the J segment 2 bases; nucleotides outside the gene matches: 5. The CDR3 spans 15 residues. From germline, CDR1 is SEHNR and CDR2 FQNEAQ (reference sequence). CDR3 loop: CASSSLGTSAYEQYF. CDR3 coding DNA: TGTGCCAGCAGCTCCCTCGGGACTAGCGCCTACGAGCAGTACTTC.

The chain combines TRBV5-1 with TRBJ2-2; D tentatively fits TRBD1 or TRBD2 (5 bases each). Germline values: CDR1 SGHRS, CDR2 YFSETQ. The CDR3 sequence is 19 residues long. V lost 4 bases, J lost 4 bases, and 26 bases lay in between. This chain's CDR3 is CASSPRPGLRGAGTGELFF. CDR3 nucleotides: TGCGCCAGCAGCCCCAGACCGGGTCTCCGAGGGGCGGGCACCGGGGAGCTGTTTTTT.

The chain has TRBV27 and TRBJ1-5; 7 bases match TRBD1. Germline V gene sequence: CDR1 MNHEY, CDR2 SMNVEV (reference sequence). CDR3 length equals 14 residues. The J segment lost 6 bases and the V segment lost 5 bases, leaving 7 bases of the junction unmatched. The CDR3 DNA reads TGTGCCAGCAGTCCAACAGGGGTCAGTCAGCCCCAGCATTTT. It encodes CASSPTGVSQPQHF.

This clone occurred a few times. The chain carries TRBV19 and TRBJ2-5, with unresolved D. Germline V gene data show CDR1 as LNHDA and CDR2 as SQIVND (reference sequence). The CDR3 sequence is 13 residues long. V was trimmed by 3 bases and J by 3 bases, leaving 8 bases between them. CDR3 protein: CASSIRQEETQYF. In DNA form, the CDR3 reads TGTGCCAGTAGTATCAGGCAGGAAGAGACCCAGTACTTC.

This chain connects TRBV4-1 to TRBJ2-1; perhaps TRBD1 as D (5 bases). In germline, CDR1 is MGHRA, CDR2 YSYEKL. The ends were cut back, 3 bases at V and 5 bases at J, with 8 bases in the middle. This CDR3 has 13 amino acids. In DNA form, the CDR3 reads TGCGCCAGCAGCCAGCGACAGAACAATGAGCAGTTCTTC. Protein sequence: CASSQRQNNEQFF.

The genes are TRBV11-2 and TRBJ2-1, with 9 bases that match TRBD2. J gave up 6 bases and V 4 bases, and 13 bases lay outside the gene matches. The V gene's germline CDR1 is SGHAT and CDR2 FQNNGV. The CDR3 totals 17 residues. CDR3 region: CASSYSGASGIGNEQFF. Here the CDR3 DNA reads TGTGCCAGCAGCTATAGTGGCGCTAGCGGGATAGGCAATGAGCAGTTCTTC.

J is TRBJ2-1 and V is TRBV5-1; 8 bases map to TRBD2. The germline V gene encodes CDR1 SGHRS and CDR2 YFSETQ. V was clipped by 0 bases and J by 6 bases; unmatched bases: 5. This CDR3 is 15 amino acids long. The CDR3 DNA is TGCGCCAGCAGCTTGGGGCGGGAGGAATCCAATGAGCAGTTCTTC. This translates into CASSLGREESNEQFF.